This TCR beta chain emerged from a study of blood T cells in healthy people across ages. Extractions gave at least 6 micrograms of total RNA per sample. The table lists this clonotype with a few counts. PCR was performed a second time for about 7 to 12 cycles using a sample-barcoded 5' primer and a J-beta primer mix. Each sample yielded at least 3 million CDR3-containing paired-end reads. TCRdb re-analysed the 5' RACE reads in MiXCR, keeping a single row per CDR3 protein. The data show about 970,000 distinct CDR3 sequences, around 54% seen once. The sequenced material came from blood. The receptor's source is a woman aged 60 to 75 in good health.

The chain's CDR3 is CASSLEGPWRNEQYF. The CDR3 nucleotides read TGTGCCAGCAGTTTAGAGGGCCCCTGGCGGAACGAGCAGTACTTC. The chain links TRBV12-3 or TRBV12-4 to TRBJ2-7; D is unclear. The CDR3 sequence is 15 residues long. V lost 1 base to trimming and J lost 5 bases, with 15 bases between them.